Reported below is one T cell receptor (beta chain). This sample stems from a study of T cells in Graves' hyperthyroidism and ophthalmopathy. Amplified TCR beta CDR3 regions came from RNA transcripts. First-round RT-PCR with HTBI primers amplified the TCR CDR3 region. TCRdb used MiXCR to reprocess the multiplex PCR reads, holding one entry per CDR3 protein. The table has roughly 800,000 distinct CDR3 sequences, around 39% seen once. The CDR3 loop spans 13 amino acids. In germline, CDR1 is SNHLY, CDR2 FYNNEI. V was trimmed by 5 bases and J by 6 bases, leaving 14 bases between them. The TCR was taken from a man aged 18 to 30 with Graves' hyperthyroidism. The J gene is TRBJ2-7, the V gene TRBV2; possible D gene TRBD2, 6 bases. Source material: blood. CDR3 bases: TGTGCCAGCAGTTCCAAGACTAGACCCGAGCAGTACTTC. It translates to CASSSKTRPEQYF.